This T cell receptor beta chain emerged from a study of post-analysis software for immune sequencing data. Study-level background: Patients had relapsing-remitting, secondary progressive or progressive-relapsing multiple sclerosis; some lacked subtype.

This clonotype was counted only a few times. Antigen unknown. Study-level findings and limits: Elevated frequency relative to controls characterized several TRBV segments in patients, TRBV5-6, TRBV5-1 and TRBV20-1 among them. A significant reduction in normalized Chao1 diversity was observed in multiple sclerosis patients versus controls. Batch-mates among the samples co-clustered strongly by F measure.

The CDR3 has 16 amino acids. The trim removed 7 bases at V and 6 bases at J, leaving 13 bases unmatched. Germline CDR1 is MNHNS and CDR2 is SASEGT. Prepared libraries of TCR beta cDNA carried unique molecular identifiers. There were about 1 to 10 million T cells, and 480,000 or so cDNA molecules came from them. One entry per CDR3 protein results from TCRdb running MiXCR on the PCR reads. The repertoire holds about 760,000 distinct CDR3 sequences, with 30% as singletons. This clonotype was obtained from a girl between 10 and 17 years old with multiple sclerosis. The sequenced material came from blood. The chain couples TRBV6-1 to TRBJ2-7; 12 bases align to TRBD1. CDR3 region: CASTRTAGTGGSEQYF. CDR3 sequence (DNA): TGTGCCAGCACTCGAACCGCCGGGACAGGGGGCTCCGAGCAGTACTTC.